This T cell receptor beta chain was identified during a study of shared clonotypes between healthy human individuals. Only CD45RO-negative cells positively selected for CCR7 counted as naive CD8 cells, so terminally differentiated effector memory CD45RA+ cells were excluded. The donors, all of them Caucasian adults, lived in Nashville, Tennessee. Genomic DNA (from each subset) was split evenly across several immunoSEQ plates. Some clones are missing from TCRdb's copy, which holds only in-frame ones; the method was immunoSEQ multiplex PCR. The sample holds 450,000 to 700,000 clones, over 95% seen once. Germline CDR1 reads MDHEN; CDR2 reads SYDVKM. V dropped 8 bases and J dropped 7 bases, with 14 bases sitting between them. The CDR3 spans 13 residues.

This receptor was identified in a woman aged 25 to 39 in good health. The sample taken for sequencing was naive CD8+ T cells sorted from blood. The chain uses TRBV28 and TRBJ1-4, with D tentatively TRBD1 (6 bases). This chain's CDR3 is CASLGGGPEKLFF. The CDR3 DNA reads TGTGCCAGCCTCGGGGGGGGGCCTGAAAAACTGTTTTTT.